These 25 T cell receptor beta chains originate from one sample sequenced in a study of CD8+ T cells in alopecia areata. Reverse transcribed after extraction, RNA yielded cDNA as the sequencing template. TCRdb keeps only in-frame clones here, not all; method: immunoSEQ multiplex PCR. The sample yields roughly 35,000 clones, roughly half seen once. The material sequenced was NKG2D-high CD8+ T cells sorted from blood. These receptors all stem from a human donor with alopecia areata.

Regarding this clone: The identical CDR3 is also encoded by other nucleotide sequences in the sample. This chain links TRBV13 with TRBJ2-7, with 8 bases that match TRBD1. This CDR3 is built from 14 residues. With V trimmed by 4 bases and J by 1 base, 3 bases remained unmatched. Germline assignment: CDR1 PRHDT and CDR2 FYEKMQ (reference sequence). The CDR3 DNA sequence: TGTGCCAGCAGCTCCAACAGGGGGTCCTACGAGCAGTACTTC. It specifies CASSSNRGSYEQYF.

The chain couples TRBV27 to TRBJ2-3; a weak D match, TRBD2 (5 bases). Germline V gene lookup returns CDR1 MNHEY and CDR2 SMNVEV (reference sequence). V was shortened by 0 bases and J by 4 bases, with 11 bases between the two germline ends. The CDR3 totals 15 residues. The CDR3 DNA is TGTGCCAGCAGTTTATCCCCCTCACTAGCAGATACGCAGTATTTT. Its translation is CASSLSPSLADTQYF.

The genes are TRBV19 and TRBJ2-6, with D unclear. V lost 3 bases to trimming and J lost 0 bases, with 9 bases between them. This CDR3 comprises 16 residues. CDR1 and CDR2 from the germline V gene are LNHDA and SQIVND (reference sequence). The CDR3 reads CASSIDTLSGANVLTF. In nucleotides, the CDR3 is TGTGCCAGTAGTATCGACACCCTCTCTGGGGCCAACGTCCTGACTTTC.

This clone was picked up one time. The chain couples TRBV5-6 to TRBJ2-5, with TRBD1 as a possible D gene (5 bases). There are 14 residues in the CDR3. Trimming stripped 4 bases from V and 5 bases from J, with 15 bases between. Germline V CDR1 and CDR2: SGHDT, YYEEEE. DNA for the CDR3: TGTGCCAGCAGCGGCGGAATGGCAGGGGAGACCCAGTACTTC. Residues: CASSGGMAGETQYF.

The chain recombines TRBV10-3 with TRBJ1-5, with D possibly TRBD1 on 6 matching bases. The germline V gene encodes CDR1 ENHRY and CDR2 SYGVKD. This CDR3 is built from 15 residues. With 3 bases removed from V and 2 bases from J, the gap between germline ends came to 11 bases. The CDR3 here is CAISERGAGNQPQHF. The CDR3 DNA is TGTGCCATCAGTGAACGGGGGGCCGGCAATCAGCCCCAGCATTTT.

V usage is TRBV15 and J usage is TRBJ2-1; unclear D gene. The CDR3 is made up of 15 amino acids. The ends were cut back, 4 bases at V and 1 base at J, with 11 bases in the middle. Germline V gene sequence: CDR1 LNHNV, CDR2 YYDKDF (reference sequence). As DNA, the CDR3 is TGTGCCACCAGCACCTTAGCCGGGTCCTACAATGAGCAGTTCTTC. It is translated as CATSTLAGSYNEQFF.

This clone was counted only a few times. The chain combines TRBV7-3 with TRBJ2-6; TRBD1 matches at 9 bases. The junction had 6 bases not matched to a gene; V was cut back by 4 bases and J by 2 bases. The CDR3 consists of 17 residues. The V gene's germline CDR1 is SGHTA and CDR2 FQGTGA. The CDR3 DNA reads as TGTGCCAGCAGCTCCGGGACAGGGACCCCTGGGGCCAACGTCCTGACTTTC. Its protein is CASSSGTGTPGANVLTF.

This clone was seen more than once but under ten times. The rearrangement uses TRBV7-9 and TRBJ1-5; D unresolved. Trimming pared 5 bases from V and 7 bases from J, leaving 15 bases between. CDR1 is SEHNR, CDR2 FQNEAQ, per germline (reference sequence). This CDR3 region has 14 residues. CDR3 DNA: TGTGCCAGCAGCCCTGAGGCGAAGGGACAGCCCCAGCATTTT. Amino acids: CASSPEAKGQPQHF.

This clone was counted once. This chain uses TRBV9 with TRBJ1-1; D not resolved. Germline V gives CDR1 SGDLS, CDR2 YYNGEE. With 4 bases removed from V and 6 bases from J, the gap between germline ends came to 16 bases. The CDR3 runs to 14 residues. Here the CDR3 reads CASSPYGNPAEAFF. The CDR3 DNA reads TGTGCCAGCAGCCCATACGGGAACCCCGCTGAAGCTTTCTTT.

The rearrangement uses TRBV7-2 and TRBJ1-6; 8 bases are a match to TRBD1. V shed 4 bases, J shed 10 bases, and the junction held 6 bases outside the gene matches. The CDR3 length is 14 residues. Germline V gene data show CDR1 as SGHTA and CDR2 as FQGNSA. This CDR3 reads CASSSGQARSPLHF. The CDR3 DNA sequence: TGTGCCAGCAGCTCGGGACAGGCCAGGTCACCCCTCCACTTT.

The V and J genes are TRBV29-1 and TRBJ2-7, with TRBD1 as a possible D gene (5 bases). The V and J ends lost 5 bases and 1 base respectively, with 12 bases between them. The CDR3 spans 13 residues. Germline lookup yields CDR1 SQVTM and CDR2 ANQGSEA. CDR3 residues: CSVLRAVSYEQYF. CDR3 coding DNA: TGCAGCGTTCTCAGGGCCGTTTCCTACGAGCAGTACTTC.

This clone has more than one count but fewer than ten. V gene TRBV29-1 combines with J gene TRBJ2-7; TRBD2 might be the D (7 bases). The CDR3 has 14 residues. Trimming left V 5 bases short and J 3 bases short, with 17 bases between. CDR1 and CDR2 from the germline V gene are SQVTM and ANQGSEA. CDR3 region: CSVIGGAQGYEQYF. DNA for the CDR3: TGCAGCGTTATTGGGGGGGCTCAGGGCTACGAGCAGTACTTC.

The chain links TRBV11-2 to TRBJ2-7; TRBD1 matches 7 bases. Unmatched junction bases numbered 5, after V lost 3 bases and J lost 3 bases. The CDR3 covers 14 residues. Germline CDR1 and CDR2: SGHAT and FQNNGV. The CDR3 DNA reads TGTGCCAGCAGCTTGGACAGGTTCCACTACGAGCAGTACTTC. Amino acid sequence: CASSLDRFHYEQYF.

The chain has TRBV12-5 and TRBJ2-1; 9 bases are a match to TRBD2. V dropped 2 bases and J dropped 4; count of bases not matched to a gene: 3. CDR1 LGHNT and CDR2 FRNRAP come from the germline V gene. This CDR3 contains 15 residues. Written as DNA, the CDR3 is TGTGCTAGTGGTTTGTTCCTAGCGGGGTACAATGAGCAGTTCTTC. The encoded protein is CASGLFLAGYNEQFF.

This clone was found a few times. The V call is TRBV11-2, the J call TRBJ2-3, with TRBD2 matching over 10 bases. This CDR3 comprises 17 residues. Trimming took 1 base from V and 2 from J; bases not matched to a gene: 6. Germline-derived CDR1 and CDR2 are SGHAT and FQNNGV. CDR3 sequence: CASSLVTGTSVTDTQYF. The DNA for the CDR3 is TGTGCCAGCAGCTTAGTCACCGGGACTAGCGTCACAGATACGCAGTATTTT.

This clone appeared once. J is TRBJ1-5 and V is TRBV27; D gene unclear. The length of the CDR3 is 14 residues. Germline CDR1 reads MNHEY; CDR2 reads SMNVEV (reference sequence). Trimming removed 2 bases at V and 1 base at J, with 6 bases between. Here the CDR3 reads CASSLTRSNQPQHF. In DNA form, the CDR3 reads TGTGCCAGCAGTTTAACCAGGAGCAATCAGCCCCAGCATTTT.

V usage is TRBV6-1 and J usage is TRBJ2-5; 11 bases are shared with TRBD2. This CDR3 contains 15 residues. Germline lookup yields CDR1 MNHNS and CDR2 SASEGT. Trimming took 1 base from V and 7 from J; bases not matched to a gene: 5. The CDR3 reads CASSEVAGGKRTQYF. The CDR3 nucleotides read TGTGCCAGCAGTGAAGTAGCGGGGGGGAAGAGGACCCAGTACTTC.

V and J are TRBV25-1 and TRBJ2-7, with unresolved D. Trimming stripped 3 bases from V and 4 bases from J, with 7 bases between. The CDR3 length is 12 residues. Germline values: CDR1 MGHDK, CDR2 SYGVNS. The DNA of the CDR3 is TGTGCCAGCAGTGATCCCTGGTACGAGCAGTACTTC. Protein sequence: CASSDPWYEQYF.

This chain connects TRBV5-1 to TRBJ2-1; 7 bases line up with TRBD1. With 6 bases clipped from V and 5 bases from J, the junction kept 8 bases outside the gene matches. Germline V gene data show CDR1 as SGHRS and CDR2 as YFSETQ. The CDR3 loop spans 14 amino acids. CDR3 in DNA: TGCGCCAGCACCCTGGGGGACAGAAACAATGAGCAGTTCTTC. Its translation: CASTLGDRNNEQFF.

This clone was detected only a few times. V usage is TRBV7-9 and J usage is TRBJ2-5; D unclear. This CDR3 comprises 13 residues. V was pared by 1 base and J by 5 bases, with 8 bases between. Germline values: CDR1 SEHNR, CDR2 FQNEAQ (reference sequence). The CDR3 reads CASSLGNLETQYF. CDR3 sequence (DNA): TGTGCCAGCAGCTTAGGGAATCTGGAGACCCAGTACTTC.

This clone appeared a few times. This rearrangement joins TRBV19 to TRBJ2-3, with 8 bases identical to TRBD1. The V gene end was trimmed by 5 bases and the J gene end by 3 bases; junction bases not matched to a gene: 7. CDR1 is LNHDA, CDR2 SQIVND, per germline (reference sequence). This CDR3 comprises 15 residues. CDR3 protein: CASSLDRDGTDTQYF. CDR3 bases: TGTGCCAGTAGTCTGGACAGGGACGGGACAGATACGCAGTATTTT.

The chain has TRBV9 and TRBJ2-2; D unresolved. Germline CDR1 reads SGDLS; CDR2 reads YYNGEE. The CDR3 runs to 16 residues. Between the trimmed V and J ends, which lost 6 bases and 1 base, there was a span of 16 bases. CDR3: CASTPRPTLNTGELFF. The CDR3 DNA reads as TGTGCCAGCACCCCCAGGCCGACGTTGAACACCGGGGAGCTGTTTTTT.

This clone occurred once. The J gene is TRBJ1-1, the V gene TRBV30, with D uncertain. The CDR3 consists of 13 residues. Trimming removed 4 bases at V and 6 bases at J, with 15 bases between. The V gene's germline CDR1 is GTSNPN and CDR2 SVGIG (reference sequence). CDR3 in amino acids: CAWINTVGAEAFF. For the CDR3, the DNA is TGTGCCTGGATTAACACAGTGGGAGCTGAAGCTTTCTTT.

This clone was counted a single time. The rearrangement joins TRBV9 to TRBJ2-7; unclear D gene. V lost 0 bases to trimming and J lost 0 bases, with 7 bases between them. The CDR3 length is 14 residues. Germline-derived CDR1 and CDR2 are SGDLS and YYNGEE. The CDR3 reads CASSVGSVSYEQYF. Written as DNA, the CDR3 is TGTGCCAGCAGCGTAGGTTCAGTCTCCTACGAGCAGTACTTC. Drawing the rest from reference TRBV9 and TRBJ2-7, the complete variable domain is DSGVTQTPKHLITATGQRVTLRCSPRSGDLSVYWYQQSLDQGLQFLIQYYNGEERAKGNILERFSAQQFPDLHSELNLSSLELGDSALYFCASSVGSVSYEQYFGPGTRLTVT.

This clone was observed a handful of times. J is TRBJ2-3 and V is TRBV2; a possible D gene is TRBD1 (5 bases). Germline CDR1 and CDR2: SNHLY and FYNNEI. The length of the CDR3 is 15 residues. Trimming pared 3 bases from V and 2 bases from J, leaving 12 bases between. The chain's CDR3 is CASSDRGFLTDTQYF. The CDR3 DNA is TGTGCCAGCAGTGATAGGGGATTTCTCACAGATACGCAGTATTTT.